This T cell receptor (beta chain) was sequenced during a study of blood T cells in healthy people across ages (dated by TCRdb to the mid-2010s). Context from the whole study: In model experiments, template switching captured roughly one uniquely barcoded TCR beta cDNA molecule for every two T cells. Age-related changes in TCR beta repertoire diversity were measured in the study by deep sequencing normalized with unique cDNA molecular identifiers. Four age groups were formed from the donors: young (average approximately 15 years), middle-aged (approximately 40), aged (roughly 59) and long-lived (roughly 88). To avoid experimental bias, donors of different ages were distributed randomly across sequencing lanes. Two additional independent replicas of 1 million unique cDNA reads from the same blood draw were analyzed for two donors (one aged 18 to 29 and one aged 80 or older). The paper's findings and limits, for the study overall: As age increased, observed TCR beta diversity per million T cells dropped in a roughly linear way, and a significant reduction was already evident by age about 40. Estimates of total diversity from one million sequenced T cells were regarded as lower bounds and underestimates. Bulk unsorted PBMC profiling prevented conclusive comparison of naive and antigen-experienced compartments. The long-lived group showed more naive CD4+ T cells, fewer expanded clones and increased TCR diversity than the aged group, suggesting age selection. The percentage of naive T cells measured by flow cytometry correlated strongly with observed TCR beta diversity. Because the CMV infection status of the donors was unknown, age-related changes in expanded clonotypes may potentially have been confounded.

Receptors were amplified or captured by 5' RACE. The run used an Illumina HiSeq 2500. The second PCR ran for roughly 6 to 11 cycles and used a J-beta primer mix along with a sample-barcoded 5' primer. A template-switch 5' adaptor carrying 12 random nucleotides introduced a unique molecular identifier onto each TCR beta cDNA molecule. Each sample yielded at least 2.5 million CDR3-containing paired-end reads. All of the RNA was converted into first-strand cDNA using the Mint cDNA synthesis kit, with a TRBC-specific oligonucleotide serving as the primer. After uracil-DNA glycosylase treatment, a first 18-cycle PCR used universal primers M1SS and BC2_uni_R on all cDNA. The source study handled its data this way. Normalization of each sample was performed by random selection of 1 million high-quality reads, each carrying a distinct molecular identifier. Reads sharing molecular identifiers were discarded rather than binned into consensus sequences. MiTCR, set to a Q25 quality threshold and the strictest error-elimination algorithm, was used for CDR3 identification, clonotype clustering and error correction. A nonparametric unseen species model with Euler transformation was used to estimate lower-bound total TCR beta diversity. TCRdb reprocessed the public reads (quality trimming at Q25 with fastp, clone calling with MiXCR) and kept in-frame beta chains. Each record represents a unique CDR3 protein, reported with the most common genes and DNA among its rows. What appears here as the V and J calls and clone size reflects TCRdb's work, not the paper's. In this sample the table shows 850,000 to 1,000,000 distinct CDR3 sequences, about 48% of which occur a single time. The ten most abundant clones make up around an eighth of the sample.

Donors were approximately 42 systemically healthy Caucasian individuals from Russia aged roughly 6 to 90 years. Each donor gave ten milliliters of peripheral blood, collected into EDTA-treated Vacutainer tubes. Ficoll-Paque density-gradient centrifugation was used to isolate PBMCs, with at least 6.5 million per sample. Total RNA, at least 6 micrograms per sample, was extracted from PBMCs with Trizol reagent. Naive CD45RAhigh/CD27high T cell percentages were measured by flow cytometry on a PBMC aliquot from every donor. V is clipped by 0 bases and J by 9 bases, and the sequence between their germline boundaries is 18 bases long. The germline V gene (reference sequence) provides CDR1 LGHDT and CDR2 YNNKEL. The CDR3 sequence holds 16 residues, the cysteine and phenylalanine included. The only DNA kept is the CDR3, 48 bases in frame from the first base. For this clonotype: What antigen it recognizes has not been identified. The input lacks base qualities; no much larger clone sits a single base away.

The TCR originated in a young man in good health. The sequencing input was blood. The sequence is built from TRBV3-1 and TRBJ2-1; the D gene identity is not certain. DNA sequence: TGTGCCAGCAGCCAAGATCAGGACGGCCCCTGGGGTGAGCAGTTCTTC. Its protein product is CASSQDQDGPWGEQFF.